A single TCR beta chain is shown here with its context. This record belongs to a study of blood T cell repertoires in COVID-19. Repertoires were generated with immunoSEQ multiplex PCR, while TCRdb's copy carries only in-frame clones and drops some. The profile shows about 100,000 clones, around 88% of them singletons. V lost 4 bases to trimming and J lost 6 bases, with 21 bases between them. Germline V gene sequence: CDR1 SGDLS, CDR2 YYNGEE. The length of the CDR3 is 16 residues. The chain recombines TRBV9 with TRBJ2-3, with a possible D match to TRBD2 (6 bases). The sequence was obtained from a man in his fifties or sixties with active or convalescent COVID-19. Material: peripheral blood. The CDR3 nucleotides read TGTGCCAGCAGCCCACCCCTCGCGGGAATAGTGGATACGCAGTATTTT. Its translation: CASSPPLAGIVDTQYF.